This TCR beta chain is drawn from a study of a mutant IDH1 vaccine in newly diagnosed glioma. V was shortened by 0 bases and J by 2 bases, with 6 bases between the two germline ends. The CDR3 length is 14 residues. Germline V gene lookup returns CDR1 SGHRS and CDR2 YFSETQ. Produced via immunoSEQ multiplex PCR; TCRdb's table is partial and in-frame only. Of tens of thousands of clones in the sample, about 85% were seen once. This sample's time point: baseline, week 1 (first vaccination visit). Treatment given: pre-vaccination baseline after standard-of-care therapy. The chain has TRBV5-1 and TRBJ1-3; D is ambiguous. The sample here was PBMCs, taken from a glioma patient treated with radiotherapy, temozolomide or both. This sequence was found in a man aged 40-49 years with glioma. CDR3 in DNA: TGCGCCAGCAGCTTGGGCGACGCTGGAAACACCATATATTTT. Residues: CASSLGDAGNTIYF.